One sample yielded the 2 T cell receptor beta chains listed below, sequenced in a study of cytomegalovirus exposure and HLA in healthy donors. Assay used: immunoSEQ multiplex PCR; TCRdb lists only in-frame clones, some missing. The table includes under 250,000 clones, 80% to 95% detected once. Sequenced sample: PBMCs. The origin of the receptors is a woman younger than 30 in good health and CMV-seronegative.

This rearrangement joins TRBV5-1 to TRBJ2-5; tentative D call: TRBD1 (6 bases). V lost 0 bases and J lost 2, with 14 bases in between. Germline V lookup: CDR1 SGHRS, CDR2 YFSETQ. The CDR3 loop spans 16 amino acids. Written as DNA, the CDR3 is TGCGCCAGCAGCTTGGCCACAGGGTGGGGACAAGAGACCCAGTACTTC. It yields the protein CASSLATGWGQETQYF.

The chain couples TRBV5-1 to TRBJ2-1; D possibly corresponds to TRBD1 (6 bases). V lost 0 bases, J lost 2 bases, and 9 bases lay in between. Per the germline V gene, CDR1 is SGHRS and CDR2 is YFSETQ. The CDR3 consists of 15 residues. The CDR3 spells CASSLDGTTYNEQFF. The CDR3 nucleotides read TGCGCCAGCAGCTTGGACGGGACAACCTACAATGAGCAGTTCTTC.